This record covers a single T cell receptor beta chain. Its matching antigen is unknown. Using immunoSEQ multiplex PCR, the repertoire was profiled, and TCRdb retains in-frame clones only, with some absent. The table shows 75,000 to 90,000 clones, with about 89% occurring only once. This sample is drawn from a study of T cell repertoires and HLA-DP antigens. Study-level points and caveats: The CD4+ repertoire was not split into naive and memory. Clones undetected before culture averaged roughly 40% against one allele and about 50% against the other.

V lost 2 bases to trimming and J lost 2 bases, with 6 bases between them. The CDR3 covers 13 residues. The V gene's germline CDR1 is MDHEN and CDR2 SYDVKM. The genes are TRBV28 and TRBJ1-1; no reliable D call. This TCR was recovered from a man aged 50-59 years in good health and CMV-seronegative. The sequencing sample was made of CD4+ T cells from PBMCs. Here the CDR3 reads CASSLGYNTEAFF. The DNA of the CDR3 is TGTGCCAGCAGTTTAGGTTATAACACTGAAGCTTTCTTT.